The T cell receptor beta chain described here comes from a study of blood T cell repertoires in COVID-19. Study-level background: Donors in the United States, Italy and Spain gave samples during acute or convalescent COVID-19.

CDR3 size: 13 residues. V lost 3 bases and J 9 bases, leaving 12 bases between the germline ends. Germline CDR1 is SGHTA and CDR2 is FQGNSA. Per the original data handling: For nucleated cells, counts were estimated from reference gene primer amplification. The assay was immunoSEQ multiplex PCR, and TCRdb's table has in-frame clones only and misses some. V, J and clone size are those of that table, while D and trimming were read from the DNA. The table has roughly 43,000 clones, about 88% seen once. The clonotype was recovered from a woman between 45 and 65 years old who had recovered from COVID-19. The chain couples TRBV7-2 to TRBJ2-1, with a tentative D call TRBD2 (5 bases). The sample taken for sequencing was PBMCs or T cells enriched from blood (not recorded which). CDR3 protein: CASSFGRDFEQFF. In DNA form, the CDR3 reads TGTGCCAGCAGCTTCGGACGGGATTTTGAGCAGTTCTTC.